This T cell receptor beta chain comes out of a study of T cells after yellow fever vaccination. Overall study context: Each low-cell-number fraction was prepared by means of SMART-Seq v4 Ultra Low Input. Regarding the study as a whole: Clonotypes appearing in both CD4 and CD8 compartments existed, and their share was small. Contaminating bulk clonotypes could be abundant in FACS-sorted repertoires.

The CDR3 contains 12 residues. V shed 4 bases and J shed 0 bases, with 3 bases lying between them. Germline CDR1 reads KGHSH; CDR2 reads LQKENI. Only a few counts were recorded for this clonotype. Its antigen is as yet unknown. TCRdb re-analysed the 5' RACE reads in MiXCR, keeping a single row per CDR3 protein. Of about 240,000 distinct CDR3 sequences in the sample, about 7% were seen once. Sample: CD4+ T cells sorted from PBMCs, taken 15 days after the yellow fever booster vaccination. The V call is TRBV18, the J call TRBJ2-5; D unresolved. The receptor was isolated from a man aged 25 to 40 who received the YFV17D yellow fever vaccine. CDR3 amino acids: CASSRNQETQYF. CDR3 nucleotide sequence: TGTGCCAGCTCACGGAACCAAGAGACCCAGTACTTC.